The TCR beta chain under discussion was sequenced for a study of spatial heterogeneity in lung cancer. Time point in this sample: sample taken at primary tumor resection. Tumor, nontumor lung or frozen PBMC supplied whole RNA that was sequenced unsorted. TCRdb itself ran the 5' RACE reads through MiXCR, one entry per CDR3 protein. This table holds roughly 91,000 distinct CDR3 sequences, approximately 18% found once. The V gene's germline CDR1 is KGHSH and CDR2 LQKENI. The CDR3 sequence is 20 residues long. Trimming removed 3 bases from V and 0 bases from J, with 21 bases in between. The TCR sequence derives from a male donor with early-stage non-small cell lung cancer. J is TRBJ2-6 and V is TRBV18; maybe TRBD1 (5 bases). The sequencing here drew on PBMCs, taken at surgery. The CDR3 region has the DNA TGTGCCAGCTCACCCTCTCCGACAGAGCTTCACCGCTCTGGGGCCAACGTCCTGACTTTC. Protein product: CASSPSPTELHRSGANVLTF.